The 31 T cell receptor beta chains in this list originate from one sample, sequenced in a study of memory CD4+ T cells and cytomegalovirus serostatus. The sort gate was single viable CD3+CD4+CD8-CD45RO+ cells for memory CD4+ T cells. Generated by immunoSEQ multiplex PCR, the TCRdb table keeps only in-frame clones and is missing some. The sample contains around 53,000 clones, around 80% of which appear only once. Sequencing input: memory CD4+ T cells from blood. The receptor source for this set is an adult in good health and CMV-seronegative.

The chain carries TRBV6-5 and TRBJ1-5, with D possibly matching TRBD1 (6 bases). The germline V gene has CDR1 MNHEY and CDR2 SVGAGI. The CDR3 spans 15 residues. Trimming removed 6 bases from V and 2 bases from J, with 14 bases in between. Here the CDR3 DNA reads TGTGCCAGCAGCGTTGACAGGAATGGCAATCAGCCCCAGCATTTT. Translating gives CASSVDRNGNQPQHF.

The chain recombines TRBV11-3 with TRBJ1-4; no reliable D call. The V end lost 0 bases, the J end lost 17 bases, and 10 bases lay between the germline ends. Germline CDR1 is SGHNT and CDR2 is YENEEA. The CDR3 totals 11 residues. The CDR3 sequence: CASSLDRRRFF. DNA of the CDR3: TGTGCCAGCAGCTTAGACAGGCGACGTTTTTTT.

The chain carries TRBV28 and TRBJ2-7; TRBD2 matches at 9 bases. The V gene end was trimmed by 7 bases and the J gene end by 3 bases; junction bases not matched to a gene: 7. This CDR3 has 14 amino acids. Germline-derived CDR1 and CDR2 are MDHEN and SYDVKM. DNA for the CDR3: TGTGCCAGCAAGTTGAGCGGGAGGCGCTACGAGCAGTACTTC. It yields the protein CASKLSGRRYEQYF. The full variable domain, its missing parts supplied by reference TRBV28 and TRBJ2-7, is DVKVTQSSRYLVKRTGEKVFLECVQDMDHENMFWYRQDPGLGLRLIYFSYDVKMKEKGDIPEGYSVSREKKERFSLILESASTNQTSMYLCASKLSGRRYEQYFGPGTRLTVT.

The CDR3 bases are TGTGCCAGCAGTTCGACAGGAACTACCGTATATTTT. Its protein product is CASSSTGTTVYF. This sequence joins TRBV28 and TRBJ1-3; tentatively, D is TRBD1 (6 bases). Germline loops: CDR1 MDHEN, CDR2 SYDVKM. The CDR3 has 12 amino acids. The V end was cut by 4 bases, the J end by 14 bases, with 15 bases between.

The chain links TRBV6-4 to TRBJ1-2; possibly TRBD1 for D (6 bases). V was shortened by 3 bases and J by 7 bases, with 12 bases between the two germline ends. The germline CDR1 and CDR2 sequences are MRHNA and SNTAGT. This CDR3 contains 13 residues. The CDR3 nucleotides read TGTGCCAGCAGTGAATACCCCAGGGGTGGCTACACCTTC. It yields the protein CASSEYPRGGYTF.

In nucleotides, the CDR3 is TGTGCCAGCAGCCAACCGACAACCGGGACAGGGAAGGTAAGAGAGACCCAGTACTTC. It yields the protein CASSQPTTGTGKVRETQYF. The rearrangement joins TRBV14 to TRBJ2-5; 9 bases line up with TRBD1. This CDR3 has 19 residues. Germline trimming cut 2 bases from V and 4 bases from J; bases unmatched to any gene: 17. Germline loops: CDR1 SGHDN, CDR2 FVKESK.

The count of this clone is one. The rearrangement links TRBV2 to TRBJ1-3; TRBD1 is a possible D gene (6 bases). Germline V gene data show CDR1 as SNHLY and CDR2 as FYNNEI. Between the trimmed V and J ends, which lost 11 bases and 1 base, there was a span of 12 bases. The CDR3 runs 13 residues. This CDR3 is CAGGGRSGNTIYF. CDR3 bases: TGTGCCGGGGGGGGCAGATCTGGAAACACCATATATTTT.

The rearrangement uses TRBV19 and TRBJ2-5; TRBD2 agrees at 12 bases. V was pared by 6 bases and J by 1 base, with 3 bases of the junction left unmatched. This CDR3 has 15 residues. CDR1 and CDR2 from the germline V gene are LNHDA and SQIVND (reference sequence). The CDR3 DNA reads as TGTGCCAGTAGGAAGACTAGCGGGAGCCAAGAGACCCAGTACTTC. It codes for CASRKTSGSQETQYF. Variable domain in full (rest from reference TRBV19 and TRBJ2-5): DGGITQSPKYLFRKEGQNVTLSCEQNLNHDAMYWYRQDPGQGLRLIYYSQIVNDFQKGDIAEGYSVSREKKESFPLTVTSAQKNPTAFYLCASRKTSGSQETQYFGPGTRLLVL.

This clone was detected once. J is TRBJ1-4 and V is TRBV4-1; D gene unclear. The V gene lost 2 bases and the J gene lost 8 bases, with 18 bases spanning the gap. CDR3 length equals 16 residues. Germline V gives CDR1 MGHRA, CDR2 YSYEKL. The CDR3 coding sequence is TGCGCCAGCAGCCAACCCACCGGGATGCAATACGAAAAACTGTTTTTT. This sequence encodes CASSQPTGMQYEKLFF.

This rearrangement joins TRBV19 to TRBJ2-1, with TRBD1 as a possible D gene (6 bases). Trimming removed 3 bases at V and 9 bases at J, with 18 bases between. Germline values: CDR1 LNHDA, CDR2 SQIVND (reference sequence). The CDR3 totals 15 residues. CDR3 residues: CASSIGQGFLSEQFF. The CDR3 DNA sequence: TGTGCCAGTAGTATTGGGCAGGGGTTTCTCAGTGAGCAGTTCTTC.

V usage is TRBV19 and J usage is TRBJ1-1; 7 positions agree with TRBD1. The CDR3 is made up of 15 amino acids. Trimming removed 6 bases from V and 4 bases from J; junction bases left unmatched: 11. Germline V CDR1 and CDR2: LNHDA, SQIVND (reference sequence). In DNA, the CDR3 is TGTGCCAGTAGACGGACCCGCACAGGGGCCACTGAAGCTTTCTTT. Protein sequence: CASRRTRTGATEAFF.

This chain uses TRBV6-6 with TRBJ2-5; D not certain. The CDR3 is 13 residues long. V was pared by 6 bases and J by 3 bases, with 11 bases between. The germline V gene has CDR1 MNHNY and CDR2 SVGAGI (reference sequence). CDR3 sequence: CASRGPDKETQYF. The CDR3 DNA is TGTGCCAGCAGGGGCCCCGACAAAGAGACCCAGTACTTC.

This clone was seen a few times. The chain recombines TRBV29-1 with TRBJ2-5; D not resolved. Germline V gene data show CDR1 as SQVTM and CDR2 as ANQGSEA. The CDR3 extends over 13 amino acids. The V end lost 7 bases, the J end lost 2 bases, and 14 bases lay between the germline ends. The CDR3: CSATGPMQETQYF. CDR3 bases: TGCAGCGCCACCGGGCCTATGCAAGAGACCCAGTACTTC.

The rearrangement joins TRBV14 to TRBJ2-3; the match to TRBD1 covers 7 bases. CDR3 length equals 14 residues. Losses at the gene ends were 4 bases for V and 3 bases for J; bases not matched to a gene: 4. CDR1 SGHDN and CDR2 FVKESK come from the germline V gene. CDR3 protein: CASSLTGFTDTQYF. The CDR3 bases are TGTGCCAGCAGCCTGACAGGGTTTACAGATACGCAGTATTTT.

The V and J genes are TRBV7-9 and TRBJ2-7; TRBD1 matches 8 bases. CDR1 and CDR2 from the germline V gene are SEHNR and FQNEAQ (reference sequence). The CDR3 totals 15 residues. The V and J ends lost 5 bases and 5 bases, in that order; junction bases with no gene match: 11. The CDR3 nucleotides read TGTGCCAGCAGCCCCCTTGGACAGGGACTGCACGAGCAGTACTTC. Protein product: CASSPLGQGLHEQYF.

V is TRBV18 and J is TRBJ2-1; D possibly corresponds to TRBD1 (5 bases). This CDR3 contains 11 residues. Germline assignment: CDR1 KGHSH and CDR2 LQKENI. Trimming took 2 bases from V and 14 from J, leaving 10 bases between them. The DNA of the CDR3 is TGTGCCAGCTCACCAGGGGCAGGGAAGTTCTTC. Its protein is CASSPGAGKFF.

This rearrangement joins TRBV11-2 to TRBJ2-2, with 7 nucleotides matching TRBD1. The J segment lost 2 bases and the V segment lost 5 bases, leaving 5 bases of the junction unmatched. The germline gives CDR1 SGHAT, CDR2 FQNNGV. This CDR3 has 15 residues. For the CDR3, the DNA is TGTGCCAGCAGCCCGGGACAGACTAACACCGGGGAGCTGTTTTTT. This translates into CASSPGQTNTGELFF.

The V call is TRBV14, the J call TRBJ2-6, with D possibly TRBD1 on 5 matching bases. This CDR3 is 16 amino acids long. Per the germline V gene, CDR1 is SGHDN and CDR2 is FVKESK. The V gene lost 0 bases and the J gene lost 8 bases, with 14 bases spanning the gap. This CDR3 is CASSQELLQGTNVLTF. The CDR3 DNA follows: TGTGCCAGCAGCCAAGAACTGCTGCAGGGTACCAACGTCCTGACTTTC.

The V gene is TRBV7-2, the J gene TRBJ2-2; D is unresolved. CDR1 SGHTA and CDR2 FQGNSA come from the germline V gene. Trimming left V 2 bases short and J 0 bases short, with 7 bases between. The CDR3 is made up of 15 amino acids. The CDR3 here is CASSLTRSNTGELFF. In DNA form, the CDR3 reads TGTGCCAGCAGCTTAACTCGATCGAACACCGGGGAGCTGTTTTTT.

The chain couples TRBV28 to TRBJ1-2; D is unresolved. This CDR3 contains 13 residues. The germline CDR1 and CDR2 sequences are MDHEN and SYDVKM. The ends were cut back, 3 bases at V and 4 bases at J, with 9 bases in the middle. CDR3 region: CASSLLARYGYTF. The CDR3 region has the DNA TGTGCCAGCAGTTTGCTGGCGCGCTATGGCTACACCTTC.

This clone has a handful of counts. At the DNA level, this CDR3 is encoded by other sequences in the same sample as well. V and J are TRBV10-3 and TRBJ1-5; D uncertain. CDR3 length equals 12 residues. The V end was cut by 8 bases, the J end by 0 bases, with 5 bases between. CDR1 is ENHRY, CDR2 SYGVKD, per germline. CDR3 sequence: CAISNSNQPQHF. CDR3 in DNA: TGTGCCATCTCCAATAGCAATCAGCCCCAGCATTTT.

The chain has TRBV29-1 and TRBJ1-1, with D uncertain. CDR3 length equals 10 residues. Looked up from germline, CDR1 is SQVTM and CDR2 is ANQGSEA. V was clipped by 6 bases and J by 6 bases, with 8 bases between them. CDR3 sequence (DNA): TGCAGCGTAAGGGAGTCTGAAGCTTTCTTT. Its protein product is CSVRESEAFF.

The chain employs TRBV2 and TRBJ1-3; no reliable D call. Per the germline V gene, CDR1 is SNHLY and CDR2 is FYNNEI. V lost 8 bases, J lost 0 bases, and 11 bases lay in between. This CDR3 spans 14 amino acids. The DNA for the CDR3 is TGTGCCAGCCGATCCGGGAGCTCTGGAAACACCATATATTTT. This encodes CASRSGSSGNTIYF.

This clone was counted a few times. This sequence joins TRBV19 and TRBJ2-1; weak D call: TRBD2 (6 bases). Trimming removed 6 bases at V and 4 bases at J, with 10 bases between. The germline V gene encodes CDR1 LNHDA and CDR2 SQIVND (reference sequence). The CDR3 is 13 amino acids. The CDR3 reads CASSRDSYNEQFF. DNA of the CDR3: TGTGCCAGTAGCCGGGACTCGTACAATGAGCAGTTCTTC.

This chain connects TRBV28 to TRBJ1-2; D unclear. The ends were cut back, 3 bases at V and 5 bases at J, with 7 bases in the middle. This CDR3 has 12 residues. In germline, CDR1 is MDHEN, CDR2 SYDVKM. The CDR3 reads CASSFAEYGYTF. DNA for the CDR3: TGTGCCAGCAGTTTCGCAGAGTATGGCTACACCTTC.

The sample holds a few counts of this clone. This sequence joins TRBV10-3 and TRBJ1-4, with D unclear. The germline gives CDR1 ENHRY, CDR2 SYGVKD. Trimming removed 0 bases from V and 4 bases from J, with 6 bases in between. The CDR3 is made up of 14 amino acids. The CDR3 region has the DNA TGTGCCATCAGTGAGTCGGGGTATAATGAAAAACTGTTTTTT. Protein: CAISESGYNEKLFF.

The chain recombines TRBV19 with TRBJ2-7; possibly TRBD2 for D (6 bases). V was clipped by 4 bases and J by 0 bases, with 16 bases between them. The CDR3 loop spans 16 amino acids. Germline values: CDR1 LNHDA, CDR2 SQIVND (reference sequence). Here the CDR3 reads CASSRYFGGSSYEQYF. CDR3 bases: TGTGCCAGTAGTAGGTATTTCGGGGGAAGCTCCTACGAGCAGTACTTC.

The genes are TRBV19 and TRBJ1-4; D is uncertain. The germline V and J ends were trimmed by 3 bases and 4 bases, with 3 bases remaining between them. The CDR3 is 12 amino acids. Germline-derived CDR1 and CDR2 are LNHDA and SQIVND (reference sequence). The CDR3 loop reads CASSMVNEKLFF. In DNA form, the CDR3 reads TGTGCCAGTAGTATGGTTAATGAAAAACTGTTTTTT. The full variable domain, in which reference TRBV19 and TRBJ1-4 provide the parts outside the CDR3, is DGGITQSPKYLFRKEGQNVTLSCEQNLNHDAMYWYRQDPGQGLRLIYYSQIVNDFQKGDIAEGYSVSREKKESFPLTVTSAQKNPTAFYLCASSMVNEKLFFGSGTQLSVL.

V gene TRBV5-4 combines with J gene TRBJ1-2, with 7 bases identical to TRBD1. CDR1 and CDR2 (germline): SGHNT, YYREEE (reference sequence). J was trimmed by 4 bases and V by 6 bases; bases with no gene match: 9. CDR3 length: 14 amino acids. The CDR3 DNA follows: TGTGCCAGCACCCCCCAGGGGGGGTCCTATGGCTACACCTTC. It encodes CASTPQGGSYGYTF.

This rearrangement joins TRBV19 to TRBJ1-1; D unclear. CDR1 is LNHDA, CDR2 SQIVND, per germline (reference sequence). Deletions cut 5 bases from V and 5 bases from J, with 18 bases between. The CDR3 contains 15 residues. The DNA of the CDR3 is TGTGCCAGTAGTGCAGGCCGGCTTTCGGGGACTGAAGCTTTCTTT. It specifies CASSAGRLSGTEAFF.

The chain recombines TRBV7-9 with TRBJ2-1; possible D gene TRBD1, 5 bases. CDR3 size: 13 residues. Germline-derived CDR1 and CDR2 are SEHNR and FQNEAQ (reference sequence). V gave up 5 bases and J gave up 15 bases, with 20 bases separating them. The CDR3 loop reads CASSPRRDSISFF. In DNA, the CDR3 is TGTGCCAGCAGCCCCCGACGAGACAGTATTTCGTTCTTC.